The rows below give T cell receptor beta chains drawn from one sample of a study of control samples from healthy donors and cancer patients. TCRdb keeps only in-frame clones here, not all; method: immunoSEQ multiplex PCR. This sample has about 270,000 clones; approximately 80% occur once, and the top ten carry about an eighth. Sequenced: PBMCs. All receptors derive from a woman in her fifties or sixties with lung cancer. The conserved cysteine and the conserved F or W are not part of the CDR3 here. Some rows have no size entry. The others give once, few or many, or a class for an expanded clone.

V: TRBV24-1; J: TRBJ2-3; size: NA; CDR3: ATSDWVAGGFTDTQY
V: TRBV10-3; J: TRBJ2-7; size: NA; CDR3: ATWDSYEQY
V: TRBV2; J: TRBJ1-1; size: NA; CDR3: ASSVTGTHPTF
V: TRBV27; J: TRBJ2-1; size: few; CDR3: ASRPAVAGHNEQF
V: TRBV28; J: TRBJ1-6; size: once; CDR3: ASSLVRANSPLH
V: TRBV7-3; J: TRBJ1-1; size: NA; CDR3: ASSPGQGFTEAF
V: TRBV11-2; J: TRBJ2-3; size: NA; CDR3: ASSSLKRDPPHTQY
V: TRBV13; J: TRBJ2-5; size: NA; CDR3: ASSSGLAVPKETQY
V: TRBV4-2; J: TRBJ2-3; size: few; CDR3: ASSQGPGSTDTQY
V: TRBV5-5; J: TRBJ1-5; size: NA; CDR3: ASSPVGEHQPQH
V: TRBV24-1; J: TRBJ2-5; size: NA; CDR3: ATSDSRDFQETQY
V: TRBV7-9; J: TRBJ2-7; size: NA; CDR3: ASSANGIPSYEQY
V: TRBV30; J: TRBJ2-6; size: NA; CDR3: AWGVGANVLT
V: TRBV5-1; J: TRBJ1-2; size: few; CDR3: ASSGQPGDGYT
V: TRBV7-2; J: TRBJ2-1; size: NA; CDR3: ASSFPEQF